This T cell receptor (beta chain) was sequenced during a study of radiation and T cells in renal cell carcinoma. General study findings and limits: Top tumor clonotypes rose in blood 2 weeks post-radiation, then contracted.

Generated by immunoSEQ multiplex PCR, the TCRdb table keeps only in-frame clones and is missing some. The sample consists of 150,000 to 200,000 clones, 88% of them appearing once. Comments on this clone: The antigen is undetermined.

This CDR3 comprises 11 residues. Germline V gene data show CDR1 as DFQATT and CDR2 as SNEGSKA (reference sequence). Trimming stripped 1 base from V and 3 bases from J, with 4 bases between. This sample's time point: blood 4 weeks post-SBRT, at nephrectomy. The treatment: 15 Gy SBRT to primary tumor, nephrectomy 4 weeks later. Material: blood, obtained from a patient whose treatment included radiotherapy and nephrectomy. The chain is built from TRBV20-1 and TRBJ2-7, with unresolved D. This receptor was identified in a woman between 50 and 59 years old with renal cell carcinoma. The chain's CDR3 is CSARGVYEQYF. DNA of the CDR3: TGCAGTGCTAGAGGCGTCTACGAGCAGTACTTC.